Listed below are T cell receptor beta chains from one sample, sequenced in a study of Graves' ophthalmopathy and Graves' hyperthyroidism. TCRdb recomputed calls from the multiplex PCR reads with MiXCR, one row per CDR3 protein. The sample includes roughly 500,000 distinct CDR3 sequences, around an eighth of them seen just once. Material for sequencing was blood. These TCRs come from a woman in her 30s with Graves' ophthalmopathy. Both conserved end residues are part of each CDR3. A D gene is named only where the DNA matches it firmly. A clone size is listed for some rows: how often the clone was seen (once, few, many), or a class if it is expanded.

J: TRBJ2-2
V: TRBV6-4
size: many
D: TRBD1
CDR3: CASSAQGGTGELFF
DNA: TGTGCCAGCAGTGCACAGGGGGGTACCGGGGAGCTGTTTTTT

J: TRBJ2-2
V: TRBV27
size: many
D: TRBD2
CDR3: CASSSGGTGELFF
DNA: TGTGCCAGCAGTTCGGGGGGGACCGGGGAGCTGTTTTTT

J: TRBJ1-1
V: TRBV6-1
size: -
D: -
CDR3: CASRGPLNTEAFF
DNA: TGTGCCAGCAGAGGACCCTTGAACACTGAAGCTTTCTTT

J: TRBJ1-5
V: TRBV15
size: many
D: -
CDR3: CATSRASGPESNPPQHF
DNA: TGTGCCACCAGCAGAGCCTCAGGGCCCGAAAGCAATCCGCCCCAGCATTTT

J: TRBJ1-1
V: TRBV12-3/TRBV12-4
size: many
D: -
CDR3: CASRERVSDTEAFF
DNA: TGTGCCAGCAGAGAAAGGGTCTCGGACACTGAAGCTTTCTTT

J: TRBJ2-7
V: TRBV20-1
size: many
D: -
CDR3: CSARRGRGDSEEQYF
DNA: TGCAGTGCTAGGCGAGGCAGGGGGGACTCGGAGGAGCAGTACTTC

J: TRBJ2-2
V: TRBV28
size: few
D: TRBD1
CDR3: CASSLPGQGVAGELCF
DNA: TGTGCCAGCAGTTTACCCGGACAGGGTGTCGCCGGGGAGCTGTGTTTT

J: TRBJ2-5
V: TRBV5-1
size: many
D: TRBD1
CDR3: CASSLGQGQVETQYF
DNA: TGCGCCAGCAGCTTGGGACAGGGGCAAGTGGAGACCCAGTACTTC

J: TRBJ1-2
V: TRBV6-1
size: many
D: -
CDR3: CASSVTRVPGRDYGYTF
DNA: TGTGCCAGCAGTGTAACCCGGGTTCCGGGCCGCGACTATGGCTACACCTTC

J: TRBJ1-1
V: TRBV3-1
size: -
D: -
CDR3: CASSPILDANTEAFF
DNA: TGTGCCAGCAGCCCCATACTTGACGCCAACACTGAAGCTTTCTTT

J: TRBJ2-5
V: TRBV28
size: many
D: TRBD1
CDR3: CASSLGPQGWEETQYF
DNA: TGTGCCAGCAGTTTAGGGCCACAGGGGTGGGAAGAGACCCAGTACTTC

J: TRBJ2-5
V: TRBV9
size: -
D: TRBD2
CDR3: CASSVESGGGTQYF
DNA: TGTGCCAGCAGCGTAGAAAGCGGGGGAGGGACCCAGTACTTC

J: TRBJ1-1
V: TRBV19
size: many
D: -
CDR3: CASSIYRGIVPEAFF
DNA: TGTGCCAGTAGTATTTACCGCGGAATAGTCCCTGAAGCTTTCTTT

J: TRBJ2-2
V: TRBV27
size: few
D: -
CDR3: CASSSPRWELFF
DNA: TGTGCCAGCAGTTCTCCGCGCTGGGAGCTGTTTTTT

J: TRBJ2-7
V: TRBV25-1
size: many
D: TRBD1
CDR3: CASSDPTTGWYEQYF
DNA: TGTGCCAGCAGTGACCCAACGACAGGGTGGTACGAGCAGTACTTC

J: TRBJ1-2
V: TRBV7-9
size: many
D: -
CDR3: CASSLPDQGAGYTF
DNA: TGTGCCAGCAGCTTACCAGACCAGGGAGCTGGCTACACCTTC

J: TRBJ1-2
V: TRBV9
size: many
D: -
CDR3: CASSVRQGYGYTF
DNA: TGTGCCAGCAGCGTAAGGCAGGGCTATGGCTACACCTTC

J: TRBJ2-7
V: TRBV4-1
size: many
D: TRBD2
CDR3: CASSQAPGPSGRNSYEQYF
DNA: TGCGCCAGCAGCCAAGCCCCGGGACCTAGCGGGAGGAATTCCTACGAGCAGTACTTC

J: TRBJ2-5
V: TRBV11-2
size: -
D: -
CDR3: CASSLNRIQETQYF
DNA: TGTGCCAGCAGTCTCAACAGGATACAAGAGACCCAGTACTTC

J: TRBJ2-5
V: TRBV12-3/TRBV12-4
size: -
D: -
CDR3: CASSFVAAETKYF
DNA: TGTGCCAGCAGTTTTGTAGCCGCGGAGACCAAGTACTTC

J: TRBJ2-5
V: TRBV2
size: many
D: -
CDR3: CASRRGVETQYF
DNA: TGTGCCAGCAGGAGGGGGGTGGAGACCCAGTACTTC

J: TRBJ2-5
V: TRBV24-1
size: few
D: TRBD2
CDR3: CATSDPAGVGETQYF
DNA: TGTGCCACCAGTGATCCAGCGGGAGTAGGAGAGACCCAGTACTTC

J: TRBJ1-1
V: TRBV9
size: many
D: -
CDR3: CASSPQGRVGTEAFF
DNA: TGTGCCAGCAGCCCCCAAGGTAGGGTAGGCACTGAAGCTTTCTTT

J: TRBJ1-2
V: TRBV11-3
size: -
D: -
CDR3: CASSHWGNIRDYGYTF
DNA: TGTGCCAGCAGCCACTGGGGGAATATTAGGGACTATGGCTACACCTTC

J: TRBJ1-1
V: TRBV12-3/TRBV12-4
size: -
D: -
CDR3: CASSTGRAEACF
DNA: TGTGCCAGCAGTACAGGGAGGGCTGAAGCTTGCTTT

J: TRBJ1-2
V: TRBV12-3/TRBV12-4
size: many
D: -
CDR3: CASSSIDSLANTF
DNA: TGTGCCAGCAGTTCAATAGACAGCTTAGCGAACACCTTC

J: TRBJ1-1
V: TRBV6-5
size: many
D: TRBD1
CDR3: CASSYSGTGGAGTEAFF
DNA: TGTGCCAGCAGTTACTCAGGGACAGGGGGCGCGGGCACTGAAGCTTTCTTT

J: TRBJ2-7
V: TRBV6-2/TRBV6-3
size: many
D: -
CDR3: CASSYLPGRLSRDEQYF
DNA: TGTGCCAGCAGTTACCTTCCTGGGAGATTGAGTCGGGACGAGCAGTACTTC

J: TRBJ1-5
V: TRBV6-5
size: many
D: -
CDR3: CASSYSYLGGNQPQHF
DNA: TGTGCCAGCAGTTACTCATATCTAGGTGGCAATCAGCCCCAGCATTTT

J: TRBJ2-7
V: TRBV13
size: many
D: TRBD1
CDR3: CASSRSDRDRGYEQYF
DNA: TGTGCCAGCAGCCGTTCCGACCGGGACAGGGGCTACGAGCAGTACTTC

J: TRBJ1-6
V: TRBV3-1
size: few
D: -
CDR3: CASSQVQGSPLHF
DNA: TGTGCCAGCAGCCAAGTCCAGGGTTCACCCCTCCACTTT

J: TRBJ2-7
V: TRBV9
size: many
D: -
CDR3: CASSVATGSEQYF
DNA: TGTGCCAGCAGCGTAGCTACGGGGAGCGAGCAGTACTTC

J: TRBJ1-3
V: TRBV28
size: -
D: -
CDR3: CASSLYGASGNTIYF
DNA: TGTGCCAGCAGTTTATATGGGGCTTCTGGAAACACCATATATTTT

J: TRBJ2-2
V: TRBV4-2
size: -
D: TRBD1
CDR3: CASSPVPGQGTTNTGELFF
DNA: TGTGCCAGCAGCCCTGTCCCGGGACAGGGGACCACGAACACCGGGGAGCTGTTTTTT

J: TRBJ2-7
V: TRBV7-8
size: many
D: -
CDR3: CASRDANPYEQYF
DNA: TGTGCCAGCAGAGACGCGAACCCCTACGAGCAGTACTTC

J: TRBJ1-1
V: TRBV19
size: many
D: TRBD1
CDR3: CASSIPGGTRTEAFF
DNA: TGTGCCAGTAGTATACCAGGGGGCACAAGAACTGAAGCTTTCTTT

J: TRBJ1-3
V: TRBV27
size: -
D: -
CDR3: CASSTRAGNTIYF
DNA: TGTGCCAGCAGTACCCGGGCTGGAAACACCATATATTTT

J: TRBJ1-3
V: TRBV29-1
size: few
D: TRBD1
CDR3: CSVVRTGRISGNTIYF
DNA: TGCAGCGTTGTGAGGACAGGGAGAATCTCTGGAAACACCATATATTTT

J: TRBJ2-7
V: TRBV27
size: many
D: -
CDR3: CASSPGTGFGEQYF
DNA: TGTGCCAGCAGTCCCGGGACGGGTTTTGGCGAGCAGTACTTC

J: TRBJ2-7
V: TRBV7-6
size: -
D: -
CDR3: CASTPVNGVYEQYF
DNA: TGTGCCAGCACCCCCGTGAACGGTGTCTACGAGCAGTACTTC

J: TRBJ1-1
V: TRBV28
size: few
D: TRBD1
CDR3: CASSLWAGTGVVNTEAFF
DNA: TGTGCCAGCAGTTTATGGGCCGGGACAGGGGTAGTGAACACTGAAGCTTTCTTT

J: TRBJ2-7
V: TRBV10-3
size: many
D: -
CDR3: CAIRNNFGQRDEQYF
DNA: TGTGCCATCAGGAATAACTTTGGACAGCGGGACGAGCAGTACTTC